The source of this TCR beta chain is a study of cytomegalovirus exposure and HLA in healthy donors. The CDR3 loop spans 15 amino acids. Germline V gene sequence: CDR1 LNHDA, CDR2 SQIVND (reference sequence). This PCR relied on a set of 60 Vbeta primers and 13 Jbeta primers. The method was immunoSEQ multiplex PCR; TCRdb's version includes in-frame clones alone and lacks a portion of them. The profile covers some 130,000 clones, with 84% appearing a single time and less than 3.5% taken by the ten largest. Turning to this clone: One end of the junction does not line up with germline, which may come from a read error.

The chain uses TRBV19 and TRBJ1-2, with D perhaps TRBD1 (5 bases). Input material: PBMCs. The clonotype originates from a man aged 45-65 years in good health and CMV-seronegative. CDR3 coding DNA: TGTGCGAGTAGTATAGTGGTGGGGCTTAACTATGGCTACACCTTC. Protein product: CASSIVVGLNYGYTF. Combining the CDR3 with reference TRBV19 and TRBJ1-2 gives the whole variable domain DGGITQSPKYLFRKEGQNVTLSCEQNLNHDAMYWYRQDPGQGLRLIYYSQIVNDFQKGDIAEGYSVSREKKESFPLTVTSAQKNPTAFYLCASSIVVGLNYGYTFGSGTRLTVV.